A selection of T cell receptor beta chains follows, all from one sample in a study of OX40 agonist ivuxolimab in advanced cancers. Assay used: immunoSEQ multiplex PCR; TCRdb lists only in-frame clones, some missing. Among roughly 67,000 clones listed, over 80% were seen once. The source material was CD4+ or CD8+ T cells sorted from blood, sampled in a trial of the OX40 agonist ivuxolimab. Source of these receptors: an adult with an advanced solid tumor such as melanoma, head and neck, liver or kidney cancer. The CDR3 runs from the conserved cysteine through the conserved F or W. A D gene is named only where the DNA matches it firmly. A row's size may be missing; if present it is once, few, many or a size class.

j_gene	d_gene	abundance	v_gene	CDR3nt	CDR3aa
TRBJ2-7	-	-	TRBV5-4	TGTGCCAGCAGCTTGGATATGGGTTCCCCTCAGCAGTACTTC	CASSLDMGSPQQYF
TRBJ2-4	TRBD2	-	TRBV11-1	TGTGCCAGCTTGGGGCGGGGGGCTTCAAACATTCAGTACTTC	CASLGRGASNIQYF
TRBJ2-5	-	-	TRBV15	TGTGCCACCAGCAGAGACCAGGGAAACAAAGAGACCCAGTACTTC	CATSRDQGNKETQYF
TRBJ1-2	TRBD1	-	TRBV18	TGTGCCAGCTCACCAGGACAGGGAGACTATGGCTACACCTTC	CASSPGQGDYGYTF
TRBJ2-3	TRBD2	-	TRBV11-1	TGTGCCAGCAGCCCAGCCGGTGCGGGGGGCACAGATACGCAGTATTTT	CASSPAGAGGTDTQYF
TRBJ2-3	TRBD1	once	TRBV5-1	TGCGCCAGCAGCCAACGACAGGGGGCGACATCAGATACGCAGTATTTT	CASSQRQGATSDTQYF
TRBJ1-2	-	-	TRBV2	TGTGCCCGGGGGGGGCCAGGCTATGGCTACACCTTC	CARGGPGYGYTF
TRBJ1-4	-	-	TRBV6-5	TGTGCCAGCAGTTACTCGAAGGGTAATGAAAAACTGTTTTTT	CASSYSKGNEKLFF
TRBJ1-6	-	once	TRBV28	TGTGCCAGCAGCAGGGGTCCCATTTCACCCCTCCACTTT	CASSRGPISPLHF
TRBJ2-1	-	-	TRBV7-9	TGTGCCAGCAGCTTAGTGGGTAGTGAGCAGTTCTTC	CASSLVGSEQFF
TRBJ2-7	-	-	TRBV2	TGTGCCAGCAGCGCTGACCGCTCCTACGAGCAGTACTTC	CASSADRSYEQYF
TRBJ2-2	-	-	TRBV18	TGTGCCAGCTCACCAGCCCAGGGAGACACCGGGGAGCTGTTTTTT	CASSPAQGDTGELFF
TRBJ1-4	-	-	TRBV7-8	TGTGCCAGCAGCTTAGTTGTAGAAAAACTGTTTTTT	CASSLVVEKLFF
TRBJ2-5	TRBD1	-	TRBV11-2	TGTGCCAGCAGCCCAGGAGTGGGACAGCGTTTCCAAGAGACCCAGTACTTC	CASSPGVGQRFQETQYF
TRBJ1-2	-	-	TRBV5-1	TGCGCCAGCAGCTTGGCAGGGAACTATGGCTACACCTTC	CASSLAGNYGYTF
TRBJ2-5	-	-	TRBV29-1	TGCAGCGTTGATTTACGGGGAAGGGGAGAGACCCAGTACTTC	CSVDLRGRGETQYF
TRBJ2-3	-	-	TRBV29-1	TGCAGCGTTGGCAGATTCGAACGCACAGATACGCAGTATTTT	CSVGRFERTDTQYF
TRBJ2-2	-	once	TRBV4-2	TGTGCCAGCAGCCAAGATCAACACACCGGGGAGCTGTTTTTT	CASSQDQHTGELFF
TRBJ1-3	-	-	TRBV9	TGTGCCAGCAGCGTAGGGGGTCCCCCTGGAAACACCATATATTTT	CASSVGGPPGNTIYF
TRBJ1-4	TRBD1	-	TRBV5-1	TGCGCCAGCAGCCAGGGGGAGGTTAATGAAAAACTGTTTTTT	CASSQGEVNEKLFF
TRBJ1-2	TRBD1	-	TRBV2	TGTGCCAGCGCGGGGGAACAGGGGTTTCTGGGCTACACCTTC	CASAGEQGFLGYTF
TRBJ1-6	-	-	TRBV5-5	TGTGCCAGCAGCCCCGACGTCCGGGAATATAATTCACCCCTCCACTTT	CASSPDVREYNSPLHF
TRBJ1-2	-	-	TRBV5-4	TGTGCCAGCAGCTTTCGAAACGGAAACTATGGCTACACCTTC	CASSFRNGNYGYTF
TRBJ1-1	TRBD1	-	TRBV28	TGTGCCAGCAGCTTGCCCCGACAGGGGGGAACTGAAGCTTTCTTT	CASSLPRQGGTEAFF
TRBJ2-3	-	-	TRBV18	TGTGCCAGCTCACGCTCGGGGGACCTGACAGATACGCAGTATTTT	CASSRSGDLTDTQYF
TRBJ2-3	-	-	TRBV5-8	TGTGCCAGCAGGGAAACGGGACGTGTAGATACGCAGTATTTT	CASRETGRVDTQYF
TRBJ2-3	TRBD2	-	TRBV10-3	TGTGCCATCAGCCCCGGGACTAGCGGGGACACAGATACGCAGTATTTT	CAISPGTSGDTDTQYF
TRBJ2-5	TRBD1	-	TRBV5-6	TGTGCCAGCAGCGACGACCCGGGACAGTTCCAAGAGACCCAGTACTTC	CASSDDPGQFQETQYF
TRBJ2-1	-	-	TRBV30	TGTGCCTGGAGTGTTCTGCCAGGGGGGCCCGATGAGCAGTTCTTC	CAWSVLPGGPDEQFF
TRBJ2-1	TRBD2	-	TRBV7-8	TGTGCCAGCAGCACCGTTCTAGCGGGAGGGTACAATGAGCAGTTCTTC	CASSTVLAGGYNEQFF
TRBJ2-1	-	-	TRBV5-1	TGCGCCAGCAGCTTGGGAAAAATGGGTAATGAGCAGTTCTTC	CASSLGKMGNEQFF
TRBJ2-3	-	-	TRBV5-1	TGCGCCAGCTCACCTACTACCGAATCAGATACGCAGTATTTT	CASSPTTESDTQYF
TRBJ1-2	-	few	TRBV10-3	TGTGCCATTTCGACAGCACTCTATGGCTACACCTTC	CAISTALYGYTF
TRBJ2-1	-	once	TRBV27	TGTGCCAGCAGGAGGGCCTCGAGCTCCTACAATGAGCAGTTCTTC	CASRRASSSYNEQFF
TRBJ2-2	-	once	TRBV7-6	TGTGCCAGCAGCTTAGCTGGGGGGCAAGTCGGGGAGCTGTTTTTT	CASSLAGGQVGELFF
TRBJ1-5	TRBD1	few	TRBV2	TGTGCCAGCAGTGAAAGGTCAGGGGGTAGCAATCAGCCCCAGCATTTT	CASSERSGGSNQPQHF
TRBJ1-5	-	-	TRBV4-1	TGCGCCAGCAGCCAAGAAATGCAGAGATATCAGCCCCAGCATTTT	CASSQEMQRYQPQHF
TRBJ1-2	-	-	TRBV28	TGTGCCAGCACCTCTAGGCGGGGTCTATCGGTCTACACCTTC	CASTSRRGLSVYTF
TRBJ1-2	TRBD1	-	TRBV5-6	TGTGCCAGCAGCTGGTCCCCCGGGACAGGGAACTATGGCTACACCTTC	CASSWSPGTGNYGYTF
TRBJ1-6	-	-	TRBV5-1	TGCGCCAGCAGCTTGGCAGGGTTTTCACCCCTCCACTTT	CASSLAGFSPLHF
TRBJ2-5	-	-	TRBV18	TGTGCCAGCTCACACCGGGGGAGGAACGGCGATTTCCAAGAGACCCAGTACTTC	CASSHRGRNGDFQETQYF
TRBJ2-6	-	once	TRBV28	TGTGCCAGCAGTTTGACGGGGGCGCTTGGGGCCAACGTCCTGACTTTC	CASSLTGALGANVLTF